A selection of T cell receptor beta chains follows, all from one sample in a study of shared clonotypes between healthy human individuals. The data were produced by immunoSEQ multiplex PCR, yet TCRdb's version contains in-frame clones alone and is incomplete. Of approximately 980,000 clones listed, roughly 72% were seen once; the top ten hold about 1.5%. Sequenced material: memory CD4+ T cells sorted from blood. Source of these receptors: a man between 18 and 35 years old in good health. Both conserved end residues are part of each CDR3. Only some rows state a clone size, as once, few, many or a class for expanded clones.

j_call v_call clone_size cdr3_aa
TRBJ2-3 TRBV30 . CAWSVLTDTQYF
TRBJ1-1 TRBV7-9 few CASSFGDTEAFF
TRBJ2-1 TRBV7-2 . CASSLVGLAGDNEQFF
TRBJ2-6 TRBV25-1 . CASSELAGANVPTF
TRBJ2-7 TRBV19 . CASSSSAGYEQYF
TRBJ1-3 TRBV30 . CAWRSSSGNTIYF
TRBJ2-5 TRBV7-9 once CASSPLLGGLETQYF
TRBJ2-5 TRBV30 . CAWSVGPQETQYF
TRBJ1-6 TRBV28 . CASSLRGRDKNSPLHF
TRBJ2-7 TRBV30 . CAWSRAGVPHEQYF